These T cell receptor beta chains were read from a single sample in a study of blood T cell repertoires in COVID-19. Profiling relied on immunoSEQ multiplex PCR, and the TCRdb table lists in-frame clones only, not all of them. Of fewer than 80,000 clones listed, about 87% are singletons. Sequenced input: peripheral blood. These TCRs come from a human donor in a cohort sampled during active COVID-19. The CDR3 runs from the conserved cysteine through the conserved F or W. D genes are given only for firm matches. The size entry is marked missing in some rows and otherwise reads once, few, many or a size class.

J | size | D | V | DNA | CDR3
TRBJ1-1 | . | . | TRBV6-6 | TGTGCCAGCAGCGGCCAAGCCTGGGGGCCTGAAGCTTTCTTT | CASSGQAWGPEAFF
TRBJ2-7 | . | . | TRBV7-2 | TGTGCCAGCAGCTTAGACTCAGGGAACTCCTACGAGCAGTACTTC | CASSLDSGNSYEQYF
TRBJ2-3 | . | TRBD2 | TRBV2 | TGTGCCAGCAGCTGGGGGGGTTTAGGAGATACGCAGTATTTT | CASSWGGLGDTQYF
TRBJ1-2 | . | . | TRBV19 | TGTGCCACGAGTCGGGGGGCGGACTACACCTTC | CATSRGADYTF
TRBJ2-7 | . | TRBD1 | TRBV7-2 | TGTGCCAGCAGCTTAGGTCAGGGGGCACGGTACGAGCAGTACTTC | CASSLGQGARYEQYF
TRBJ2-5 | . | TRBD2 | TRBV19 | TGTGCCAGTAGTATAGAACCCGGGACTAGCGGGGGCCCACGGATAGAGACCCAGTACTTC | CASSIEPGTSGGPRIETQYF
TRBJ2-1 | . | TRBD2 | TRBV9 | TGTGCCAGCAGCGTAGACGGGAGGGATTACTACAATGAGCAGTTCTTC | CASSVDGRDYYNEQFF
TRBJ2-1 | . | . | TRBV20-1 | TGCAGTGCTAGTCCCCCCGGGTACCACAATGAGCAGTTCTTC | CSASPPGYHNEQFF
TRBJ2-2 | . | . | TRBV9 | TGTGCCAGCACACCCATCTCGAGGGTCGTTAACACCGGGGAGCTGTTTTTT | CASTPISRVVNTGELFF
TRBJ1-2 | . | . | TRBV7-8 | TGTGCCAGCAGCTTAGGGTGGAGGGATGGCTACACCTTC | CASSLGWRDGYTF
TRBJ1-1 | . | . | TRBV5-1 | TGCGCCAGCAGCATCACCCCGGACACGAACACTGAAGCTTTCTTT | CASSITPDTNTEAFF
TRBJ1-4 | . | . | TRBV13 | TGTGCCAGCAGTTCGTTGACAGGTGGTCATGAAAAACTGTTTTTT | CASSSLTGGHEKLFF
TRBJ2-3 | . | . | TRBV6-2/TRBV6-3 | TGTGCCAGCAGTCTCATGACAGACCATTTCACAGATACGCAGTATTTT | CASSLMTDHFTDTQYF
TRBJ1-2 | . | . | TRBV10-3 | TGTGCCATCAGTGAGGACTCGAGGCAGGGCCCCGGCTACACCTTC | CAISEDSRQGPGYTF
TRBJ1-3 | few | . | TRBV4-2 | TGTGCCAGCAGCCAAGTAAGCAACACCATATATTTT | CASSQVSNTIYF
TRBJ2-7 | . | TRBD1 | TRBV11-2 | TGTGCCAGCAGGGGACAGGGGGCCTCGGGCGAGCAGTACTTC | CASRGQGASGEQYF
TRBJ2-1 | . | TRBD2 | TRBV9 | TGTGCCAGCAGCGGGCCTCAAATCGGGACTAGTGTTTCCAATGAGCAGTTCTTC | CASSGPQIGTSVSNEQFF
TRBJ2-1 | . | . | TRBV9 | TGTGCCAGCAGCGTAAGACAGGATATCAATGAGCAGTTCTTC | CASSVRQDINEQFF
TRBJ2-7 | . | TRBD2 | TRBV5-6 | TGTGCCAGCAGCTTACCTAGCGGGGGATACGAGCAGTACTTC | CASSLPSGGYEQYF
TRBJ2-3 | medium-sized | . | TRBV4-1 | TGCGCCAGCAGCCAAGATGCGGCTACCACAGATACGCAGTATTTT | CASSQDAATTDTQYF
TRBJ1-1 | . | . | TRBV19 | TGTGCCAGTAGTATGCGAATGAACACTGAAGCTTTCTTT | CASSMRMNTEAFF
TRBJ2-2 | . | . | TRBV7-3 | TGTGCCAGCAGCGCAAACGGCGGGGAGCTGTTTTTT | CASSANGGELFF
TRBJ1-2 | . | TRBD1 | TRBV23-1 | TGCGCCAGCAGTCAATCAACGACAGGGGAAAGTGGCTACACCTTC | CASSQSTTGESGYTF
TRBJ1-2 | few | . | TRBV6-5 | TGTGCCAGCACCCGGGACAACTCTCTCGGTTATGGCTACACCTTC | CASTRDNSLGYGYTF
TRBJ2-6 | . | . | TRBV15 | TGTGCCACCAGCAGAGATATTCAGGCAACCAGCTCTGGGGCCAACGTCCTGACTTTC | CATSRDIQATSSGANVLTF
TRBJ1-6 | . | TRBD1 | TRBV28 | TGTGCCAGCAGACAACAGGGGGTCTCCAATTCACCCCTCCACTTT | CASRQQGVSNSPLHF
TRBJ2-2 | few | TRBD2 | TRBV2 | TGTGCCAGCATTCGAGGCGGGGGTCGGAACACCGGGGAGCTGTTTTTT | CASIRGGGRNTGELFF
TRBJ2-3 | . | . | TRBV18 | TGTGCCAGCTCACCTAGACTGGGTGTTGACAGAGCTACGCAGTATTTT | CASSPRLGVDRATQYF
TRBJ2-7 | once | TRBD1 | TRBV27 | TGTGCCAGCAGTTCCCCTCATACCGGGACAGGGCCCTACGAGCAGTACTTC | CASSSPHTGTGPYEQYF
TRBJ2-7 | . | TRBD1 | TRBV27 | TGTGCCAGCAGCAACCTACAGGGGGCGTACGAGCAGTACTTC | CASSNLQGAYEQYF
TRBJ1-6 | few | TRBD1 | TRBV27 | TGTGCCAGCAGTTTAAGGACGGGACAGGGTTTGTTGGTCCTCCACTTT | CASSLRTGQGLLVLHF
TRBJ2-1 | . | TRBD2 | TRBV2 | TGTGCCAGCAGGGCGAGGACTAGCGGGAGTTATGAGCAGTTCTTC | CASRARTSGSYEQFF
TRBJ1-1 | . | . | TRBV7-9 | TGTGCCAGCAGCGGTAGTCTGGGAGAGCTCACTGAAGCTTTCTTT | CASSGSLGELTEAFF
TRBJ2-3 | . | TRBD1 | TRBV28 | TGTGCCAGCACCGGGACAGGGACAGATACGCAGTATTTT | CASTGTGTDTQYF
TRBJ1-3 | . | . | TRBV28 | TGTGCCAGCAGTTTTGGGCAGATCTCTGGAAACACCATATATTTT | CASSFGQISGNTIYF
TRBJ1-5 | . | TRBD1 | TRBV28 | TGTGCCAGCAGATCTTACAGGGGGCTCCAGCCCCAGCATTTT | CASRSYRGLQPQHF
TRBJ1-5 | . | . | TRBV4-2 | TGTGCCAGCAGCCAAGAAGCTGGACTGAGCAATCAGCCCCAGCATTTT | CASSQEAGLSNQPQHF
TRBJ2-2 | . | TRBD2 | TRBV19 | TGTGCCAGTAGTACTGGACTAGCGGGGGTCGGGGAGCTGTTTTTT | CASSTGLAGVGELFF
TRBJ2-1 | . | TRBD1 | TRBV7-2 | TGTGCCAGCAGCCCATACCGACAGGGCCCCTTCTACAATGAGCAGTTCTTC | CASSPYRQGPFYNEQFF
TRBJ2-1 | . | . | TRBV7-8 | TGTGCCAGCAGCAAGGGACTTCTCCCGGGCAATGAGCAGTTCTTC | CASSKGLLPGNEQFF
TRBJ2-5 | . | . | TRBV6-5 | TGTGCCAGCGTGACAGGTGGGGTCGAAGAGACCCAGTACTTC | CASVTGGVEETQYF
TRBJ2-2 | once | . | TRBV3-1/TRBV3-2 | TGTGCCAGCAGCAACGGGGGCACCGGGGAGCTGTTTTTT | CASSNGGTGELFF
TRBJ1-1 | . | TRBD1 | TRBV7-9 | TGTGCCAGCAGCTTAGAAAGGACAGGGCCGAACACTGAAGCTTTCTTT | CASSLERTGPNTEAFF
TRBJ2-5 | . | TRBD2 | TRBV7-8 | TGTGCCAGCAGCTCCAGGACTAGCGGGATCCAAGAGACCCAGTACTTC | CASSSRTSGIQETQYF
TRBJ1-3 | . | TRBD1 | TRBV9 | TGTGCCAGCAGCGTAGTCGGGACAGGGGGCTCTGGAAACACCATATATTTT | CASSVVGTGGSGNTIYF
TRBJ1-2 | . | . | TRBV5-1 | TGCGCCAGCAGCTGGACCACAGGTGGAACGGGCTACACCTTC | CASSWTTGGTGYTF
TRBJ1-2 | once | TRBD1 | TRBV11-2 | TGTGCCAGCAGCTTAGAGTCAGGGGGCAACTATGGCTACACCTTC | CASSLESGGNYGYTF
TRBJ1-5 | . | . | TRBV5-5 | TGTGCCAGCAGCTTGGCCGAAGGGGTTGGAAATCAGCCCCAGCATTTT | CASSLAEGVGNQPQHF
TRBJ2-1 | . | . | TRBV27 | TGTGCCAGCAGTTTTCGGTCAGGGGCGATATTGAATGAGCAGTTCTTC | CASSFRSGAILNEQFF